The 27 T cell receptor beta chains presented below share a single source sample, sequenced in a study of tumor-infiltrating lymphocytes in primary liver carcinoma. A primer matching the constant region was used to make TCR beta cDNA from approximately 520 ng of total RNA. Investigators got TCR beta libraries out of three nested multiplex PCR rounds, done with slightly modified ARM-PCR. The opening two PCR rounds, approximately 10 cycles each, paired TRBV1-TRBV30 forward primers with a C-beta reverse primer. TCRdb fed the multiplex PCR reads into MiXCR, producing one record per CDR3 protein. There are around 22,000 distinct CDR3 sequences in the sample; around 84% occur only once, and 35% lies in the top ten. Total RNA and DNA came together from approximately 20-30 mg of bulk tissue without cell sorting. What was sequenced was liver tumor tissue from sampling region 2. Sample subset: tumor region T2, inferior pole. The receptors were gathered from a woman younger than 45 with primary liver carcinoma and hepatitis B virus infection.

A word on this clonotype: The CDR3 carries no conserved terminal phenylalanine or tryptophan, so it likely arises from a read error. The DNA is left out, because the CDR3 cannot be placed on it with certainty; the CDR3 is given as TCRdb lists it. V usage is TRBV11-2 and J usage is TRBJ2-5; TRBD1, the table's D call, lacks a check against the DNA. Germline CDR1 reads SGHAT; CDR2 reads FQNNGV. The CDR3 region is 15 residues in length, termini included. The CDR3 region is CTSSFLTTAAETQCI.

In the case of this clonotype: The junction and the germline gene differ at one end; a read error may be behind it. The CDR3 is CASSPRLTGMNEQSF. DNA of the CDR3: TGCGCCAGCAGTCCTAGACTAACGGGTATGAATGAGCAGTCCTTC. This chain uses TRBV10-1 with TRBJ2-1; D is perhaps TRBD2 (5 bases). Germline V gene sequence: CDR1 WNHNN, CDR2 SYGVQD (reference sequence). This CDR3 is built from 15 residues.

About this clonotype itself: Germline is not matched at one junction end, which may reflect a read error. The chain links TRBV11-2 to TRBJ1-1; 8 bases are a match to TRBD1. There are 20 residues in the CDR3. CDR1 is SGHAT, CDR2 FQNNGV, per germline. The CDR3 loop reads CASSARSRGRKRWSNTEASF. The DNA for the CDR3 is TGTGCCAGCAGCGCTCGGAGCAGGGGGCGCAAGAGGTGGAGTAACACTGAAGCTTCCTTT.

Concerning this clonotype itself: The junction differs from germline at one of its ends, possibly a read error. This rearrangement joins TRBV10-3 to TRBJ2-1, with D maybe TRBD2 (5 bases). CDR3 length: 14 amino acids. Germline values: CDR1 ENHRY, CDR2 SYGVKD. The CDR3: CATSPTATRDEPFF. The CDR3 nucleotides are TGTGCCACCAGTCCAACGGCGACCCGGGATGAGCCGTTCTTC.

This clonotype was recorded many times. The CDR3 does not end in the conserved phenylalanine or tryptophan, so this is likely a read error. The CDR3 loop is CASSLGVSGSVFNEQFL. The CDR3 DNA sequence: TGTGCCAGCAGCTTAGGGGTTAGCGGGAGTGTCTTCAATGAGCAGTTCCTC. V is TRBV11-2 and J is TRBJ2-1; 9 bases are a match to TRBD2. Germline V lookup: CDR1 SGHAT, CDR2 FQNNGV. Trimming at V came to 1 base and at J to 6 bases, leaving 10 bases not matched to a gene. The CDR3 runs 17 residues.

A word on this clonotype: A junction boundary mismatches the germline segment, possibly from a read error. V and J are TRBV28 and TRBJ2-7; no clear D. Germline V CDR1 and CDR2: MDHEN, SYDVKM. The CDR3 length is 17 residues. The CDR3: CASSLSLDGSYSYEHYF. The CDR3 DNA is TGTGCCAGCAGCCTCTCTTTGGACGGATCGTACTCCTACGAGCACTACTTC.

The sample holds many counts of this clonotype. It may be a read error: a sequence one base away is much more abundant. The chain links TRBV7-8 to TRBJ1-2; 10 bases align to TRBD1. V gave up 6 bases and J gave up 4 bases; unmatched junction bases: 5. The V gene's germline CDR1 is SGHVS and CDR2 FQNEAQ. The CDR3 runs to 14 residues. CDR3 sequence (DNA): TGTGCCAGCAGTCCCGGGACAGGGGTCTATGGCTACACCTTC. It specifies CASSPGTGVYGYTF.

A word on this clonotype: One end of the junction fails to match germline, which may point to a read error. V usage is TRBV6-5 and J usage is TRBJ2-2, with D perhaps TRBD1 (5 bases). There are 15 residues in the CDR3. CDR1 is MNHEY, CDR2 SVGAGI, per germline. The CDR3 DNA is TGTTCCAGCAGTCCGCTGACAGAGTTCACCGGGGAGCTGTTTTTT. It yields the protein CSSSPLTEFTGELFF.

Turning to this clonotype: This could be a read error, since a much larger clone is one nucleotide away. It is likely a read error, because the conserved phenylalanine at the end of the CDR3 is missing. The CDR3 protein is CSARGTDNQPQHL. Written as DNA, the CDR3 is TGCAGTGCTAGGGGGACCGACAATCAGCCCCAGCATCTT. This chain uses TRBV20-1 with TRBJ1-5; the D gene is possibly TRBD1 (5 bases). Trimming shortened V by 3 bases and J by 3 bases, and 9 bases separated the two germline ends. CDR1 and CDR2 (germline): DFQATT, SNEGSKA (reference sequence). The length of the CDR3 is 13 residues.

Worth noting for this clonotype: This clone may be a read error of a much larger clone one base away. Because the CDR3 is missing its conserved closing phenylalanine or tryptophan, this is likely a read error. The genes are TRBV6-5 and TRBJ2-2; 9 nucleotides align to TRBD2. The germline gives CDR1 MNHEY, CDR2 SVGAGI. The CDR3 spans 16 residues. CDR3: CASSYGLAPSTGELFC. CDR3 sequence (DNA): TGCGCCAGCAGTTATGGACTAGCGCCGAGCACCGGGGAGCTGTTTTGT.

Points on this clonotype: This could be a read error, since a much larger clone is one nucleotide away. This chain joins TRBV28 and TRBJ2-7; D possibly corresponds to TRBD1 (6 bases). Looked up from germline, CDR1 is MDHEN and CDR2 is SYDVKM. This CDR3 contains 16 residues. The CDR3 DNA follows: TGTGCCTGCAGTTTATCGACCGGCGGACAGCCCTACGAGCAGCACTTC. This encodes CACSLSTGGQPYEQHF.

This clonotype is termed medium-sized (0.01 to 0.1%). This chain links TRBV6-5 with TRBJ1-2; D gene ambiguous. CDR3 length equals 16 residues. Trimming took off 2 bases at V and 4 bases at J, with 17 bases between the two ends. The germline V gene has CDR1 MNHEY and CDR2 SVGAGI. The CDR3 coding sequence is TGTGCCAGCAGTTACCGAGAACCTGGTCTGGGCTATGGCTACACCTTC. Residues: CASSYREPGLGYGYTF.

In this sample, this clonotype turned up once. At one end the junction does not follow the germline gene, possibly because of a read error. This chain links TRBV5-1 with TRBJ1-1, with D tentatively TRBD1 (5 bases). The CDR3 consists of 13 residues. Per the germline V gene, CDR1 is SGHRS and CDR2 is YFSETQ. The CDR3: CASSSEGNTEAFF. DNA of the CDR3: TGCGCCAGCAGCTCCGAGGGGAACACTGAAGCTTTTTTT.

In its sample, this clonotype was seen many times. The chain employs TRBV9 and TRBJ1-4, with D perhaps TRBD1 (5 bases). V shed 5 bases and J shed 8 bases, with 16 bases lying between them. The CDR3 runs 14 residues. CDR1 and CDR2 (germline): SGDLS, YYNGEE. The CDR3 sequence is CASRGPRMDEKLFF. In DNA form, the CDR3 reads TGTGCCAGCAGGGGGCCCCGAATGGACGAAAAACTGTTTTTT.

Details on this clonotype: Since a much larger clone is just one base distant, this may be a read error. This chain joins TRBV11-3 and TRBJ2-1; TRBD2 agrees at 10 bases. The trim removed 1 base at V and 14 bases at J, leaving 11 bases unmatched. Germline CDR1 reads SGHNT; CDR2 reads YENEEA. The CDR3 is 15 residues long. The CDR3 coding sequence is TGTGCCAGCAGCTTAGGAACTAGCGGGAAGCTCGAGAAGTTCTTC. This sequence encodes CASSLGTSGKLEKFF.

In this sample, this clonotype turned up a few times. One end of the junction varies from germline; a read error may be responsible. The rearrangement links TRBV11-2 to TRBJ2-2; the D is unclear. The V gene's germline CDR1 is SGHAT and CDR2 FQNNGV. CDR3 length equals 16 residues. The chain's CDR3 is CTSSPDPQLNTGELFF. The CDR3 bases are TGTACCAGCAGCCCTGATCCCCAATTAAACACCGGGGAGCTGTTTTTT. Looking up the rest from reference TRBV11-2 and TRBJ2-2 gives the full variable domain: EAGVAQSPRYKIIEKRQSVAFWCNPISGHATLYWYQQILGQGPKLLIQFQNNGVVDDSQLPKDRFSAERLKGVDSTLKIQPAKLEDSAVYLCTSSPDPQLNTGELFFGEGSRLTVL.

Of note for this clonotype: The germline gene is not matched at one end of the junction; a read error may be the cause. The chain uses TRBV11-2 and TRBJ1-1, with TRBD1 matching 12 bases. Germline CDR1 is SGHAT and CDR2 is FQNNGV. The CDR3 loop spans 20 amino acids. Written as DNA, the CDR3 is TGTGCCAGCAGCGCTCGGGACAGGGGGCGCAAGAGGTTGAGAAACACTGAAGCTCTCTTT. This gives the protein CASSARDRGRKRLRNTEALF.

In its sample, this clonotype was seen once. At one end the junction does not follow the germline gene, possibly because of a read error. The chain links TRBV12-3 or TRBV12-4 to TRBJ2-1; no clear D gene. The CDR3 consists of 12 residues. CDR3 nucleotide sequence: TGTACCAGCAGTTTTGCGGAGATTGAGCAGTTCTTC. Residues: CTSSFAEIEQFF.

In its sample, this clonotype was seen once. The J gene is TRBJ2-2, the V gene TRBV11-2; D remains ambiguous. Per the germline V gene, CDR1 is SGHAT and CDR2 is FQNNGV. The CDR3 is 15 amino acids. The V and J ends lost 1 base and 4 bases respectively, with 10 bases between them. The CDR3 loop reads CASSLGLVFTGELFF. The DNA for the CDR3 is TGTGCCAGCAGCTTAGGATTGGTTTTCACCGGGGAGCTGTTTTTT.

V is TRBV28 and J is TRBJ2-5; D might be TRBD1 (6 bases). The CDR3 contains 13 residues. In germline, CDR1 is MDHEN, CDR2 SYDVKM. V was trimmed by 9 bases and J by 2 bases, leaving 13 bases between them. CDR3 coding DNA: TGTGCCAGTAGCCCCCAGGGGCAAGAGACCCAGTACTTC. This encodes CASSPQGQETQYF.

This clonotype turned up a few times. This may be a read error: a much more frequent sequence differs by one nucleotide. The chain links TRBV7-6 to TRBJ2-1, with 8 nucleotides matching TRBD2. CDR1 and CDR2 (germline): SGHVS, FNYEAQ. The CDR3 contains 15 residues. In DNA, the CDR3 is TGTGGCAGCAGCTTATCAGCGGGAGAAGGCAATGAGCAGTTCTTC. This gives the protein CGSSLSAGEGNEQFF.

In the case of this clonotype: The junction shows a germline mismatch at one end, possibly a read error. The CDR3 DNA sequence: TGCGCTAGCAACCAAGGAGAGAGGGCCGTGACCCAGTACTTC. Translation gives CASNQGERAVTQYF. The chain combines TRBV4-1 with TRBJ2-5; possibly TRBD2 for D (5 bases). The germline V gene encodes CDR1 MGHRA and CDR2 YSYEKL. The CDR3 sequence is 14 residues long.

On this clonotype itself: A junction end diverges from the germline sequence, so it may reflect a read error. The V gene is TRBV7-9, the J gene TRBJ1-3; 7 nucleotides align to TRBD1. This CDR3 comprises 16 residues. Per the germline V gene, CDR1 is SEHNR and CDR2 is FQNEAQ (reference sequence). CDR3 loop: CASSSSDRRLRNTIYF. As DNA, the CDR3 is TGTGCGAGCAGCTCGTCGGACAGGAGGCTGAGGAACACCATATATTTT.

This clonotype was observed a handful of times. The gene calls are TRBV7-2 and TRBJ2-7; weak D call: TRBD1 (6 bases). Trimming removed 3 bases at V and 4 bases at J, with 10 bases between. The CDR3 sequence is 13 residues long. Per germline, CDR1 SGHTA and CDR2 FQGNSA. CDR3 sequence reads: CASSFRGRYEQYF. Written as DNA, the CDR3 is TGTGCCAGCAGCTTCAGGGGCCGGTACGAGCAGTACTTC.

Concerning this clonotype itself: This may be a read error, as it is one base from a much larger clone. This chain joins TRBV7-8 and TRBJ1-2; 9 bases are shared with TRBD1. Germline-derived CDR1 and CDR2 are SGHVS and FQNEAQ. CDR3 length: 15 residues. Trimming took 4 bases from V and 7 from J; bases not matched to a gene: 10. In nucleotides, the CDR3 is TGTGCCAGCAGCTCAGACAGGGGGGTCCTCTGTGGCTACACCTTC. This encodes CASSSDRGVLCGYTF.

This clonotype was seen at least ten times. The V gene is TRBV6-2 or TRBV6-3, the J gene TRBJ2-7; 9 nucleotides line up with TRBD2. The CDR3 loop spans 14 amino acids. The germline V gene encodes CDR1 MNHEY and CDR2 SVGEGT. With V trimmed by 7 bases and J by 0 bases, 4 bases remained unmatched. CDR3 coding DNA: TGTGCCAGCAACCTAGCGGGAAACTCCTACGAGCAGTACTTC. This codes for CASNLAGNSYEQYF.

V usage is TRBV4-2 and J usage is TRBJ2-7, with TRBD1 identical over 10 bases. Germline-derived CDR1 and CDR2 are LGHNA and YNFKEQ. The V segment lost 7 bases and the J segment 6 bases; nucleotides outside the gene matches: 21. This CDR3 is 18 amino acids long. CDR3 sequence reads: CASNQDHLGQGGLREQYF. CDR3 DNA: TGTGCCAGCAACCAGGATCACCTAGGACAGGGGGGACTGCGCGAGCAGTACTTC.